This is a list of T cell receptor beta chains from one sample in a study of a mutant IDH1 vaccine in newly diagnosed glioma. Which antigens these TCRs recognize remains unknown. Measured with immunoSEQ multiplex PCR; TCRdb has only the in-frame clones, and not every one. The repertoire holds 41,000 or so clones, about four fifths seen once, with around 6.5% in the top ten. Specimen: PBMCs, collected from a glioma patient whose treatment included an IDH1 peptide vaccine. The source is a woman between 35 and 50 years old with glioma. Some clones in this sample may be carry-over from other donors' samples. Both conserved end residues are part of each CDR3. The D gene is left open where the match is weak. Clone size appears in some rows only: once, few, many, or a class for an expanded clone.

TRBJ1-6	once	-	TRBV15	TGTGCCACCAGCGAGAAGCCCACAGGGCCAGATAATTCACCCCTCCACTTT	CATSEKPTGPDNSPLHF
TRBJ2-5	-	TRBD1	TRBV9	TGTGCCAGCAGCTTACCGGGACAGGGGCCGGTAGGTGAGACCCAGTACTTC	CASSLPGQGPVGETQYF
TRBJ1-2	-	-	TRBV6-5	TGTGCCAGCAGTTACGCTCGGGGAGGCTATGGCTACACCTTC	CASSYARGGYGYTF
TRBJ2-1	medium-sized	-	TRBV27	TGTGCCAGCGGGGCTCGTCTCAATGAGCAGTTCTTC	CASGARLNEQFF
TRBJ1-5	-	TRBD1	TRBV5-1	TGCGCCAGCAGCCCCGGGACAGGGGGAACGAATCAGCCCCAGCATTTT	CASSPGTGGTNQPQHF
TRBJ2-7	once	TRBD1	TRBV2	TGTGCCAGCAGTGGTGAGACAGGGGTCTGCGAGCAGTACTTC	CASSGETGVCEQYF
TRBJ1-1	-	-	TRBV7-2	TGTGCCAGCAGCCCCGGACAGATGAACACTGAAGCTTTCTTT	CASSPGQMNTEAFF
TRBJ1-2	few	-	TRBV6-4	TGTGCCAGCAGTGAGTCGGGAGTCTATGGCTACACCTTC	CASSESGVYGYTF
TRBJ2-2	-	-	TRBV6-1	TGTGCCAGCAGTGAAGGAACAGGGCCGGGGACCGGGGAGCTGTTTTTT	CASSEGTGPGTGELFF
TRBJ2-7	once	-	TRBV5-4	TGTGCCAGCACCCTGGCCCCGGGCCTCTACGAGCAGTACTTC	CASTLAPGLYEQYF
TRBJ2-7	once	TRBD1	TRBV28	TGTGCCAGCAGTACTCGACAGGGCTTCTCCTACGAGCAGTACTTC	CASSTRQGFSYEQYF
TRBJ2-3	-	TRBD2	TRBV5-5	TGTGCCAGCAGCCTCCGGGGGGACACAGATACGCAGTATTTT	CASSLRGDTDTQYF
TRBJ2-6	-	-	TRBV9	TGTGCCAGCAACATCTACCCGGCTAGCTCTGGGGCCAACGTCCTGACTTTC	CASNIYPASSGANVLTF
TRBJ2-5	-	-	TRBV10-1	TGCGCCACCGCGGCCATGTCAGGGACCCAGTACTTC	CATAAMSGTQYF
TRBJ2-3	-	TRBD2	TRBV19	TGTGCCAGTAGTATATCACTAGCGGGTTACACAGATACGCAGTATTTT	CASSISLAGYTDTQYF
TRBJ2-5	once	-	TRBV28	TGTGCCAGCAGTACCCCCGGGCGGGCCCAAGAGACCCAGTACTTC	CASSTPGRAQETQYF
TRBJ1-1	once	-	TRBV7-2	TGTGCCAGCAGCCAAAGACCGAACACTGAAGCTTTCTTT	CASSQRPNTEAFF
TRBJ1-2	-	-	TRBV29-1	TGCAGCGTTGAATTGGGCCTTTATGGCTACACCTTC	CSVELGLYGYTF
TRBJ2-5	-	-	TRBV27	TGTGCCAGCAGTTTATCGTGGAGAAGGGGCAGGGGATTACAAGAGACCCAGTACTTC	CASSLSWRRGRGLQETQYF
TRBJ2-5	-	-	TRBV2	TGTGCCAGCTTAGCTGCGGGATGGGAGACCCAGTACTTC	CASLAAGWETQYF
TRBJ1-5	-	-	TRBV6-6	TGTGCCAGCAAGGGGACCGAGAATCAGCCCCAGCATTTT	CASKGTENQPQHF
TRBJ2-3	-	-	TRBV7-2	TGTGCCAGCAGCTCGGGTGGGAGCACAGATACGCAGTATTTT	CASSSGGSTDTQYF
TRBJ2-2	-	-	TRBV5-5	TGTGCCAGCAGCTTATTGGACAGTAGTTCCGGGGAGCTGTTTTTT	CASSLLDSSSGELFF
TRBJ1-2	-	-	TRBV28	TGTGCCAGCAGACAGGGAGGTGGTGGCTACACCTTC	CASRQGGGGYTF
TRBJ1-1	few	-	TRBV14	TGTGCCAGCAGCCTTAGACGGGGGCGGACGGACACTGAAGCTTTCTTT	CASSLRRGRTDTEAFF
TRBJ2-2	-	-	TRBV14	TGTGCCAGCAGCCAATACTTCGGGGCCACCGGGGAGCTGTTTTTT	CASSQYFGATGELFF
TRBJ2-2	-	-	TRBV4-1	TGCGCCAGCAGGCCCCTGGGAGGTTCCACCGGGGAGCTGTTTTTT	CASRPLGGSTGELFF
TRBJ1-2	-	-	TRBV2	TGTGCCAGCAGGCGGGAGGTCTATGGCTACACCTTC	CASRREVYGYTF
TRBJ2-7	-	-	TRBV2	TGTGCCAGCAGGTTTCGGGCGGCCTACGAGCAGTACTTC	CASRFRAAYEQYF
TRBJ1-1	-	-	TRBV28	TGTGCCAGCAGTTTACAGGGGAACACTGAAGCTTTCTTT	CASSLQGNTEAFF
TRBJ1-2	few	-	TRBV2	TGTGCCAGCAGTGAACAGAGCTATGGCTACACCTTC	CASSEQSYGYTF
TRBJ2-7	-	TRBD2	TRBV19	TGTGCCAGTAGTATAGGGGTGGGGAGGGCCGCTAACGAGCAGTACTTC	CASSIGVGRAANEQYF
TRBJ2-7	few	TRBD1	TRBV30	TGTGCCTGGGACAGGGGAGAAGGGCACGAGCAGTACTTC	CAWDRGEGHEQYF
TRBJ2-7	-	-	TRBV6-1	TGTGCCAGCAGTTTAGAGGCAGGTTCCCACGAGCAGTACTTC	CASSLEAGSHEQYF
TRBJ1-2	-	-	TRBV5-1	TGCGCCAGCAGCAAACAGGGCATCCATGGCTACACCTTC	CASSKQGIHGYTF
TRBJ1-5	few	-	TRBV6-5	TGTGCCAGCAGCCCGCCCGGGAATCAGCCCCAGCATTTT	CASSPPGNQPQHF